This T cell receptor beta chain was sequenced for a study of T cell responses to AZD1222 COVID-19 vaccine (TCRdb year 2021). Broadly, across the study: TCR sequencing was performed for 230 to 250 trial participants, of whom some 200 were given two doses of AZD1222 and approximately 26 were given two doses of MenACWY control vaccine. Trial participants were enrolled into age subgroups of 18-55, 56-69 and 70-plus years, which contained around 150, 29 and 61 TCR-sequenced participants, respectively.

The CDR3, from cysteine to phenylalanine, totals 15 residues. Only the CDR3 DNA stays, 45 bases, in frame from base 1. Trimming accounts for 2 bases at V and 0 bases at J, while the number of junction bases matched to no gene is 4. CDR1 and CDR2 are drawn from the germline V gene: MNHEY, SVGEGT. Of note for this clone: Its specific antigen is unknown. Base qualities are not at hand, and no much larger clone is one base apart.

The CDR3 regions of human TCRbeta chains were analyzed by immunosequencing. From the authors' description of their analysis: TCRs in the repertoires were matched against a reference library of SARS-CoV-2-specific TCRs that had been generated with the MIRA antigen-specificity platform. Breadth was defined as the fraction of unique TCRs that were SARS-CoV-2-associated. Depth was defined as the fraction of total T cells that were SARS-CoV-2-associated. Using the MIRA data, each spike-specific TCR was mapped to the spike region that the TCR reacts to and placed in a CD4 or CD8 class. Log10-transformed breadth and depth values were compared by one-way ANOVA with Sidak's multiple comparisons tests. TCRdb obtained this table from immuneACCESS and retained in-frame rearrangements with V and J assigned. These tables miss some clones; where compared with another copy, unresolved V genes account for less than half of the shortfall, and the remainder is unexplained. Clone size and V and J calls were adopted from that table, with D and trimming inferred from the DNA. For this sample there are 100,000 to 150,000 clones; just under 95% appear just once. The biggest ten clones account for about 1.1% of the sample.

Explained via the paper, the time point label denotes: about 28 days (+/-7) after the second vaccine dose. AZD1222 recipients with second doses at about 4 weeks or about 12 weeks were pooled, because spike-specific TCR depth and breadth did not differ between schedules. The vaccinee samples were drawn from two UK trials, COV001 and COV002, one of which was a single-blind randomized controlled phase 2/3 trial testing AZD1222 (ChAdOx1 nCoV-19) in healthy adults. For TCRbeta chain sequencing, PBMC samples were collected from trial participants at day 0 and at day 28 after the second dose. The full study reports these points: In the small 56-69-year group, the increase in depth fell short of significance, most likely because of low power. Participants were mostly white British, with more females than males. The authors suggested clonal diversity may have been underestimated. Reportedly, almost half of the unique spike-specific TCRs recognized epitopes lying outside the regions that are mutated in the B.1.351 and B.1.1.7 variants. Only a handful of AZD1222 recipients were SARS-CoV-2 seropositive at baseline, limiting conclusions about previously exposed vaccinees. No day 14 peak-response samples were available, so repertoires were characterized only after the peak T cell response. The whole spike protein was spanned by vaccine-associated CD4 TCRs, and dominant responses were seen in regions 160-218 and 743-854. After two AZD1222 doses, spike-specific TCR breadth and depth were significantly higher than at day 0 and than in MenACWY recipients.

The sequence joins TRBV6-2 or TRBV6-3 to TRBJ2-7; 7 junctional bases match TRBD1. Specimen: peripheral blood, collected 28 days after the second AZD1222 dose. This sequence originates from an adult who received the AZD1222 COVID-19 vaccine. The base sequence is TGTGCCAGCAGTTACGGACAGGAAAGCTCCTACGAGCAGTACTTC. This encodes CASSYGQESSYEQYF.